The present T cell receptor (beta chain) was sequenced within a study of T cells after posttransplantation cyclophosphamide. Study-wide findings and caveats: Donor CD8+ memory clones often dominated recipient blood repertoires at later times. Tissue-infiltrating T cells from skin or gut overlapped little with blood T cells.

Notes on this clone: Its antigen remains unidentified.

Cells defined as naive were viable CD3+CD4+ or CD3+CD8+ and CCR7+CD45RA+CD45RO-CD95-CD27+CD28+. On the day of bone marrow donation, the related graft donor provided peripheral blood. Sequencing was performed with immunoSEQ multiplex PCR; in TCRdb, only in-frame clones are kept and a portion is missing. The top ten hold 0.2% to 0.3% of the sample, which has more than 30,000 clones, over 80% seen once. The CDR3 contains 15 residues. V was pared by 0 bases and J by 2 bases, with 4 bases of the junction left unmatched. Germline loops: CDR1 SGHTA, CDR2 FQGNSA. V is TRBV7-2 and J is TRBJ2-7, with 7 nucleotides matching TRBD1. The sequenced sample was naive CD4+ T cells sorted from PBMCs. The clonotype originates from a woman aged 55-70 years in good health, CMV-negative, and a related stem cell transplant donor. The CDR3, as DNA: TGTGCCAGCAGCTTAGCCACAGGGGCTCCCTACGAGCAGTACTTC. It is translated as CASSLATGAPYEQYF.